A single sample gave rise to the 25 T cell receptor beta chains below, sequenced in a study of blood T cell repertoires in COVID-19. Assay: immunoSEQ multiplex PCR; the TCRdb copy retains only in-frame clones and omits some. The table includes some 100,000 clones, roughly 90% detected once. The sequenced sample consisted of peripheral blood. The receptors here all came from a man aged 50 to 60 with active COVID-19.

The CDR3 is CASTESGSSYNEQFF. The CDR3, as DNA: TGTGCCAGCACCGAAAGCGGGAGCTCCTACAATGAGCAGTTCTTC. This sequence joins TRBV5-5 and TRBJ2-1; 8 bases are a match to TRBD2. The CDR3 has 15 amino acids. V lost 6 bases to trimming and J lost 0 bases; unmatched junction nucleotides: 5. Germline-derived CDR1 and CDR2 are SGHKS and YYEKEE (reference sequence).

V and J are TRBV28 and TRBJ1-5, with D perhaps TRBD1 (5 bases). The germline V and J ends were trimmed by 3 bases and 9 bases, with 12 bases remaining between them. Germline CDR1 reads MDHEN; CDR2 reads SYDVKM. The CDR3 totals 13 residues. CDR3 sequence: CASSFSGGGPQHF. The CDR3 bases are TGTGCCAGCAGTTTCTCTGGGGGGGGGCCCCAGCATTTT.

The chain is built from TRBV2 and TRBJ1-1; TRBD1 aligns across 7 bases. Unmatched junction bases numbered 4, after V lost 6 bases and J lost 0 bases. Germline V lookup: CDR1 SNHLY, CDR2 FYNNEI. The CDR3 runs to 14 residues. The CDR3 protein is CASREGQLNTEAFF. The DNA for the CDR3 is TGTGCCAGCAGGGAGGGACAGCTGAACACTGAAGCTTTCTTT.

This chain joins TRBV29-1 and TRBJ2-3; the match to TRBD2 covers 11 bases. Germline loops: CDR1 SQVTM, CDR2 ANQGSEA. The CDR3 is 14 residues long. Trimming at V came to 5 bases and at J to 1 base, leaving 2 bases not matched to a gene. CDR3 amino acids: CSVTGLAGTDTQYF. In nucleotides, the CDR3 is TGCAGCGTTACGGGACTAGCGGGCACAGATACGCAGTATTTT.

V usage is TRBV5-4 and J usage is TRBJ2-1; 7 bases match TRBD2. The germline V gene has CDR1 SGHNT and CDR2 YYREEE (reference sequence). This CDR3 has 14 amino acids. V lost 4 bases and J lost 2; bases outside the gene matches: 3. The CDR3 region is CASSREVPYNEQFF. CDR3 nucleotides: TGTGCCAGCAGCCGGGAGGTTCCCTACAATGAGCAGTTCTTC.

The rearrangement joins TRBV5-5 to TRBJ1-3, with no clear D. The CDR3 totals 14 residues. CDR1 is SGHKS and CDR2 is YYEKEE in the germline V gene (reference sequence). Trimming left V 4 bases short and J 0 bases short, with 8 bases between. In DNA, the CDR3 is TGTGCCAGCAGCCTACTGGTCTCTGGAAACACCATATATTTT. Its translation is CASSLLVSGNTIYF. The full variable domain, completed using reference TRBV5-5 and TRBJ1-3, is DAGVTQSPTHLIKTRGQQVTLRCSPISGHKSVSWYQQVLGQGPQFIFQYYEKEERGRGNFPDRFSARQFPNYSSELNVNALLLGDSALYLCASSLLVSGNTIYFGEGSWLTVV.

The chain carries TRBV25-1 and TRBJ1-5; tentative D call: TRBD1 (5 bases). V dropped 4 bases and J dropped 8 bases, with 15 bases sitting between them. The germline V gene encodes CDR1 MGHDK and CDR2 SYGVNS. The CDR3 totals 14 residues. The CDR3 sequence is CASSGSAGGEPQHF. CDR3 coding DNA: TGTGCCAGCAGTGGTTCGGCTGGGGGGGAGCCCCAGCATTTT.

V and J are TRBV28 and TRBJ2-3; the match to TRBD2 covers 10 bases. CDR1 MDHEN and CDR2 SYDVKM come from the germline V gene. CDR3 length: 14 amino acids. With 6 bases clipped from V and 7 bases from J, the junction kept 7 bases outside the gene matches. CDR3 DNA: TGTGCCAGCAGGAAAGCGGGGGGGCAATATACGCAGTATTTT. The encoded protein is CASRKAGGQYTQYF.

This clone was seen only a few times. This chain links TRBV14 with TRBJ1-6; D unresolved. The CDR3 consists of 12 residues. Deletions cut 2 bases from V and 9 bases from J, with 5 bases between. CDR1 is SGHDN and CDR2 is FVKESK in the germline V gene. The CDR3 loop reads CASSQRVSPLHF. In nucleotides, the CDR3 is TGTGCCAGCAGCCAAAGAGTTTCACCCCTCCACTTT.

This clone appeared a single time. The chain recombines TRBV24-1 with TRBJ2-5, with 10 bases lining up with TRBD1. Germline CDR1 reads KGHDR; CDR2 reads SFDVKD. This CDR3 region has 15 residues. Trimming cost V 4 bases and J 6 bases; bases outside gene matches: 7. This CDR3 reads CATSDPGQGLKTQYF. CDR3 bases: TGTGCCACCAGTGACCCGGGACAGGGGTTGAAGACCCAGTACTTC.

DNA of the CDR3: TGTGCCAGCAGTGTTCTGGCAGGGCAAGAGACCCAGTACTTC. Its protein product is CASSVLAGQETQYF. The chain uses TRBV27 and TRBJ2-5; tentative D call: TRBD1 (5 bases). V gave up 5 bases and J gave up 2 bases, with 12 bases separating them. CDR1 is MNHEY and CDR2 is SMNVEV in the germline V gene (reference sequence). The CDR3 is 14 residues long.

The gene calls are TRBV6-5 and TRBJ1-1; no firm D call. Germline V gene data show CDR1 as MNHEY and CDR2 as SVGAGI. V was cut by 5 bases and J by 1 base, with 8 bases left in between. The CDR3 contains 13 residues. CDR3 protein: CASSQIWNTEAFF. The DNA of the CDR3 is TGTGCCAGCAGTCAAATTTGGAACACTGAAGCTTTCTTT.

This clone appeared once. The chain uses TRBV2 and TRBJ2-7; 10 nucleotides align to TRBD2. This CDR3 has 13 residues. CDR1 and CDR2 from the germline V gene are SNHLY and FYNNEI. J was trimmed by 1 base and V by 10 bases; bases with no gene match: 4. For the CDR3, the DNA is TGTGCCATTGGACTAGCGGAATCCTACGAGCAGTACGTC. Its protein product is CAIGLAESYEQYV.

The chain is built from TRBV11-2 and TRBJ1-3; weak D call: TRBD1 (5 bases). V was pared by 8 bases and J by 2 bases, with 7 bases between. The CDR3 contains 12 residues. From germline, CDR1 is SGHAT and CDR2 FQNNGV. DNA of the CDR3: TGTGCCAGCGCCAGGGCTGGAAACACCATATATTTT. Residues: CASARAGNTIYF. The variable domain in full, completed from reference TRBV11-2 and TRBJ1-3, reads EAGVAQSPRYKIIEKRQSVAFWCNPISGHATLYWYQQILGQGPKLLIQFQNNGVVDDSQLPKDRFSAERLKGVDSTLKIQPAKLEDSAVYLCASARAGNTIYFGEGSWLTVV.

V gene TRBV11-2 combines with J gene TRBJ2-7; the D is unclear. The length of the CDR3 is 14 residues. The V gene lost 0 bases and the J gene lost 4 bases, with 10 bases spanning the gap. Germline loops: CDR1 SGHAT, CDR2 FQNNGV. The CDR3 DNA is TGTGCCAGCAGCTTAGAAGTGTCAGGATACGAGCAGTACGTC. This codes for CASSLEVSGYEQYV.

The V call is TRBV5-4, the J call TRBJ2-5; the D gene is possibly TRBD2 (6 bases). Trimming took 4 bases from V and 3 from J, leaving 16 bases between them. CDR3 size: 15 residues. CDR1 and CDR2 (germline): SGHNT, YYREEE (reference sequence). The CDR3 loop reads CASSQRAGKEETQYF. In DNA form, the CDR3 reads TGTGCCAGCAGCCAAAGGGCGGGAAAGGAAGAGACCCAGTACTTC.

This sequence joins TRBV27 and TRBJ2-2; 8 positions match TRBD2. From germline, CDR1 is MNHEY and CDR2 SMNVEV (reference sequence). This CDR3 is 15 amino acids long. With V trimmed by 5 bases and J by 5 bases, 7 bases remained unmatched. The CDR3 loop reads CASSQSGGRTGELFF. CDR3 in DNA: TGTGCCAGCAGTCAGAGCGGGGGTAGAACCGGGGAGCTGTTTTTT.

In its sample, this clone was seen once. This chain connects TRBV5-1 to TRBJ2-1; TRBD2 matches at 8 bases. Germline assignment: CDR1 SGHRS and CDR2 YFSETQ. The trim removed 2 bases at V and 2 bases at J, leaving 3 bases unmatched. The CDR3 is 15 residues long. CDR3 sequence (DNA): TGCGCCAGCAGCTTACTAGCGGACCCCTACAATGAGCAGTTCTTC. Its protein is CASSLLADPYNEQFF. The whole variable domain, filled in from reference TRBV5-1 and TRBJ2-1, reads KAGVTQTPRYLIKTRGQQVTLSCSPISGHRSVSWYQQTPGQGLQFLFEYFSETQRNKGNFPGRFSGRQFSNSRSEMNVSTLELGDSALYLCASSLLADPYNEQFFGPGTRLTVL.

This chain joins TRBV25-1 and TRBJ1-2, with no clear D. Germline CDR1 is MGHDK and CDR2 is SYGVNS. V lost 4 bases and J lost 5, with 11 bases in between. The CDR3 covers 13 residues. In DNA form, the CDR3 reads TGTGCCAGCAGTGGAGTACTGGTTTATGGCTACACCTTC. Its protein is CASSGVLVYGYTF.

The chain carries TRBV19 and TRBJ2-6; D ambiguous. The CDR3 is made up of 15 amino acids. V was pared by 2 bases and J by 0 bases, with 5 bases between. Germline V CDR1 and CDR2: LNHDA, SQIVND (reference sequence). CDR3 protein: CASSIRSSGANVLTF. CDR3 DNA sequence: TGTGCCAGTAGTATACGGAGCTCTGGGGCCAACGTCCTGACTTTC.

The CDR3 DNA reads as TGTGCCAGCTCACCACTCCCTAGCGGGGGGGGAAGCTCCTACAATGAGCAGTTCTTC. Its translation: CASSPLPSGGGSSYNEQFF. The chain recombines TRBV18 with TRBJ2-1; 12 bases fit TRBD2. The germline gives CDR1 KGHSH, CDR2 LQKENI. The V segment lost 1 base and the J segment 0 bases; nucleotides outside the gene matches: 7. The CDR3 is made up of 19 amino acids.

The genes are TRBV4-1 and TRBJ1-1; the match to TRBD1 covers 8 bases. CDR3 size: 13 residues. Germline V gives CDR1 MGHRA, CDR2 YSYEKL. V trimming: 4 bases; J trimming: 5 bases; junction bases outside the gene matches: 3. The CDR3 DNA is TGCGCCAGCAGCCGGACAGGGAGGACTGAAGCTTTCTTT. Its protein product is CASSRTGRTEAFF.

The chain combines TRBV5-8 with TRBJ2-5; TRBD2 aligns across 9 bases. The CDR3 contains 16 residues. Germline V gene sequence: CDR1 SGHTS, CDR2 YDEGEE. V lost 1 base to trimming and J lost 5 bases; unmatched junction nucleotides: 9. CDR3 coding DNA: TGTGCCAGCAGCTTGATGCAGAGCGGGGGGAGGGAGACCCAGTACTTC. Residues: CASSLMQSGGRETQYF. Full variable domain (remainder filled in from reference TRBV5-8 and TRBJ2-5): EAGVTQSPTHLIKTRGQQATLRCSPISGHTSVYWYQQALGLGLQFLLWYDEGEERNRGNFPPRFSGRQFPNYSSELNVNALELEDSALYLCASSLMQSGGRETQYFGPGTRLLVL.

J is TRBJ2-1 and V is TRBV7-6; TRBD1 matches at 8 bases. V was pared by 1 base and J by 4 bases, with 3 bases of the junction left unmatched. The CDR3 has 15 residues. Germline V gene lookup returns CDR1 SGHVS and CDR2 FNYEAQ. The CDR3 sequence: CASSLGQGLYNEQFF. As DNA, the CDR3 is TGTGCCAGCAGCTTAGGACAGGGGTTGTACAATGAGCAGTTCTTC.

This chain joins TRBV5-5 and TRBJ1-5; D remains unclear. V lost 0 bases and J 9 bases, leaving 10 bases between the germline ends. The CDR3 loop spans 13 amino acids. Germline V CDR1 and CDR2: SGHKS, YYEKEE (reference sequence). For the CDR3, the DNA is TGTGCCAGCAGCTTGGCGGCTGAGGGGCCCCAGCATTTT. This translates into CASSLAAEGPQHF.